This TCR beta chain was recorded in a study of early T cells in non-severe SARS-CoV-2 infection. At the level of the study: Sequencing targeted bulk RNA from unsorted whole blood, leaving chains unpaired.

Study results and limitations: Matching results from VDJdb favored anti-spike CD8 responses, leaving private and CD4 specificities undetected.

This clonotype occurred a few times. As yet, its antigen is unknown. The CDR3 is 15 amino acids. CDR1 is KGHSH and CDR2 is LQKENI in the germline V gene. The ends were cut back, 0 bases at V and 3 bases at J, with 11 bases in the middle. Each cDNA molecule carried a unique molecular identifier. In TCRdb, the 5' RACE reads were re-called with MiXCR into one record per CDR3 protein. The sample carries about 56,000 distinct CDR3 sequences, approximately 15% recorded once. The chain combines TRBV18 with TRBJ1-1, with D uncertain. This specimen was whole blood, taken at baseline. The origin of this receptor is an adult who was a healthcare worker with PCR-confirmed SARS-CoV-2 infection or an uninfected control (not recorded which). The DNA of the CDR3 is TGTGCCAGCTCACCACCCGGGCGCGGGGACACTGAAGCTTTCTTT. This encodes CASSPPGRGDTEAFF. Together with reference TRBV18 and TRBJ1-1, the CDR3 gives the full variable domain: NAGVMQNPRHLVRRRGQEARLRCSPMKGHSHVYWYRQLPEEGLKFMVYLQKENIIDESGMPKERFSAEFPKEGPSILRIQQVVRGDSAAYFCASSPPGRGDTEAFFGQGTRLTVV.